This T cell receptor beta chain was obtained from a study of shared clonotypes between healthy human individuals. Assay: immunoSEQ multiplex PCR; the TCRdb copy retains only in-frame clones and omits some. The sample has roughly 2,500,000 clones, roughly 93% seen once; the top ten hold approximately 0.35%. From germline, CDR1 is SGHNT and CDR2 YYREEE (reference sequence). The CDR3 is 14 amino acids. The J segment lost 2 bases and the V segment lost 4 bases, leaving 4 bases of the junction unmatched. This TCR derives from a man aged 18-30 years in good health. Some clones in this sample may be carry-over from other donors' samples. Specimen: naive CD4+ T cells from PBMCs. Stated subset: CD45RA+ positively selected. The chain has TRBV5-4 and TRBJ1-2; 8 nucleotides line up with TRBD1. CDR3 sequence: CASSPTGANYGYTF. CDR3 in DNA: TGTGCCAGCAGCCCGACAGGGGCGAACTATGGCTACACCTTC.